This T cell receptor beta chain was sequenced in a study of cytomegalovirus exposure and HLA in healthy donors. The PCR contained 60 Vbeta and 13 Jbeta primers. Data came from immunoSEQ multiplex PCR; TCRdb stores just in-frame clones and leaves some out. Seen here are 180,000 or so clones, roughly 73% observed once, and the top ten hold roughly 7.8%. V lost 5 bases and J 5 bases, leaving 12 bases between the germline ends. Germline V CDR1 and CDR2: SGHVS, FQNEAQ. The CDR3 spans 13 residues. The sequenced sample was PBMCs. The TCR was taken from a woman in her forties in good health and CMV-seropositive. The chain combines TRBV7-8 with TRBJ1-2; perhaps TRBD1 as D (5 bases). The CDR3 coding sequence is TGTGCCAGCAGCCTAACCCGGGGGTATGGCTACACCTTC. This sequence encodes CASSLTRGYGYTF.